Listed here are 8 T cell receptor beta chains from one sample, sequenced in a study of CD8 T cells in ankylosing spondylitis. Their antigen targets remain unknown. TCRdb reprocessed the 5' RACE reads via MiXCR and lists one record per CDR3 protein. The sample includes approximately 440,000 distinct CDR3 sequences, roughly 17% of them seen just once. Study-wide results and caveats: Roughly eight highly homologous variants made up a TCR beta motif that seemed to typify ankylosing spondylitis blood.

The sequenced sample consisted of blood, either unsorted or a sorted T cell fraction (not recorded which). The receptors derive from a male donor with ankylosing spondylitis.

This clonotype showed up just a few times. The chain has TRBV14 and TRBJ1-6; D ambiguous. The V end was cut by 3 bases, the J end by 7 bases, with 7 bases between. The CDR3 totals 13 residues. The germline V gene encodes CDR1 SGHDN and CDR2 FVKESK. The CDR3 DNA is TGTGCCAGCAGCCAGACCGAAAATTCACCCCTCCACTTT. It translates to CASSQTENSPLHF. The whole variable domain, filled in from reference TRBV14 and TRBJ1-6, reads EAGVTQFPSHSVIEKGQTVTLRCDPISGHDNLYWYRRVMGKEIKFLLHFVKESKQDESGMPNNRFLAERTGGTYSTLKVQPAELEDSGVYFCASSQTENSPLHFGNGTRLTVT.

The chain carries TRBV11-2 and TRBJ2-1; perhaps TRBD1 as D (7 bases). CDR1 and CDR2 from the germline V gene are SGHAT and FQNNGV. The ends were cut back, 5 bases at V and 7 bases at J, with 18 bases in the middle. The CDR3 length is 15 residues. CDR3 coding DNA: TGTGCCAGCAGCGACCAGGGGGGCCCCGTAAATGAGCAGTTCTTC. It yields the protein CASSDQGGPVNEQFF.

This clonotype was counted only a few times. The chain is built from TRBV19 and TRBJ1-3, with D perhaps matching TRBD1 (6 bases). Germline values: CDR1 LNHDA, CDR2 SQIVND (reference sequence). V gave up 8 bases and J gave up 0 bases, with 11 bases separating them. The CDR3 has 14 residues. This CDR3 is CASRQAFSGNTIYF. The CDR3, as DNA: TGTGCCAGTCGACAGGCCTTCTCTGGAAACACCATATATTTT.

In this sample, this clonotype turned up many times. The gene calls are TRBV12-3 or TRBV12-4 and TRBJ2-1; no clear D. V was pared by 6 bases and J by 12 bases, with 15 bases between. The CDR3 length is 12 residues. The CDR3 sequence: CASSYSSRGQFF. The CDR3 DNA is TGTGCCAGCAGCTACTCTTCTCGTGGGCAGTTCTTC.

This clonotype has just a few counts. The CDR3 nucleotides read TGTGCCAGCAGTCGACAGCAGTTAAACGGCTACGAGCAGTACTTC. Amino acid sequence: CASSRQQLNGYEQYF. The V call is TRBV12-3 or TRBV12-4, the J call TRBJ2-7; D may be TRBD1 (5 bases). Trimming shortened V by 5 bases and J by 3 bases, and 17 bases separated the two germline ends. The CDR3 has 15 amino acids.

The V call is TRBV7-2, the J call TRBJ2-5; no reliable D call. Germline-derived CDR1 and CDR2 are SGHTA and FQGNSA. CDR3 length equals 16 residues. Trimming removed 5 bases at V and 4 bases at J, with 20 bases between. CDR3 coding DNA: TGTGCCAGCAGCGGGTCACGGGCCCTTGGGATAGAGACCCAGTACTTC. It yields the protein CASSGSRALGIETQYF. The full variable domain, its missing parts supplied by reference TRBV7-2 and TRBJ2-5, is GAGVSQSPSNKVTEKGKDVELRCDPISGHTALYWYRQSLGQGLEFLIYFQGNSAPDKSGLPSDRFSAERTGGSVSTLTIQRTQQEDSAVYLCASSGSRALGIETQYFGPGTRLLVL.

The V and J genes are TRBV20-1 and TRBJ2-3; TRBD2 agrees at 9 bases. J was trimmed by 1 base and V by 7 bases; bases with no gene match: 6. The CDR3 is made up of 14 amino acids. CDR1 is DFQATT, CDR2 SNEGSKA, per germline (reference sequence). As DNA, the CDR3 is TGCAGTGTCCTTAGCGGGAGAGGCACAGATACGCAGTATTTT. Translating gives CSVLSGRGTDTQYF.

The chain links TRBV29-1 to TRBJ1-1; D gene unclear. V gave up 5 bases and J gave up 0 bases, with 10 bases separating them. Per the germline V gene, CDR1 is SQVTM and CDR2 is ANQGSEA. This CDR3 is built from 13 residues. The CDR3 loop reads CSVLRGVNTEAFF. CDR3 in DNA: TGCAGCGTTTTACGAGGAGTGAACACTGAAGCTTTCTTT. The complete variable domain, with remaining parts taken from reference TRBV29-1 and TRBJ1-1, reads SAVISQKPSRDICQRGTSLTIQCQVDSQVTMMFWYRQQPGQSLTLIATANQGSEATYESGFVIDKFPISRPNLTFSTLTVSNMSPEDSSIYLCSVLRGVNTEAFFGQGTRLTVV.